This T cell receptor beta chain was sequenced in a study of identical twins. The germline gives CDR1 SQVTM, CDR2 ANQGSEA. The CDR3 is made up of 12 amino acids. Trimming stripped 1 base from V and 11 bases from J, with 14 bases between. A single record per CDR3 protein comes from TCRdb applying MiXCR to the 5' RACE reads. The sample consists of 1.5 million to 2 million distinct CDR3 sequences, around 33% of them appearing once. Only healthy Caucasians were included as donors. The sequenced sample was cord blood. The chain joins TRBV29-1 to TRBJ2-5, with D perhaps matching TRBD1 (6 bases). This receptor was obtained from a newborn girl in good health. The chain's CDR3 is CSVEGQGNEQYF. CDR3 bases: TGCAGCGTTGAAGGCCAGGGGAATGAGCAGTACTTC.